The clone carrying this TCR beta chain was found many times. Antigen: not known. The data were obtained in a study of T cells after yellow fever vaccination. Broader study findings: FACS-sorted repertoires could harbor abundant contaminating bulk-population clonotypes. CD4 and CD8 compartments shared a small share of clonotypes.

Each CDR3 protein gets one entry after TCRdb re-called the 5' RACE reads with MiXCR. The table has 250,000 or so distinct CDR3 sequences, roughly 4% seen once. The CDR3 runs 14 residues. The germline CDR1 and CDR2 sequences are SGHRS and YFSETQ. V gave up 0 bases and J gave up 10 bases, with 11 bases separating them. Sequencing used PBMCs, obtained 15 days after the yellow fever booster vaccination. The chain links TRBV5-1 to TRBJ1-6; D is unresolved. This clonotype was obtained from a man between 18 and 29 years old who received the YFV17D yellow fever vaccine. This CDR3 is CASSLGRLGSPLHF. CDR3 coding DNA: TGCGCCAGCAGCTTGGGCCGTCTGGGGTCACCCCTCCACTTT.